This T cell receptor (beta chain) was recovered during a study of T-cell memory formation after mild COVID-19. General observations from the study: From day 15 to 85, contracting clones were balanced between CD4 and CD8, whereas later expanders leaned toward CD4+. Contracting CD8+ clones were enriched in EMRA, CD4+ mainly in CM and EM.

As to this clonotype: Its antigen is as yet unknown.

Trimming shortened V by 2 bases and J by 4 bases, and 14 bases separated the two germline ends. Looked up from germline, CDR1 is SEHNR and CDR2 is FQNEAQ (reference sequence). The CDR3 runs to 15 residues. TCRdb itself ran the 5' RACE reads through MiXCR, one entry per CDR3 protein. This sample carries 160,000 or so distinct CDR3 sequences, around a third of them seen once, and the ten largest clones take around 12%. The TCR originated in an adult woman who had mild COVID-19 (a few samples of this study predate the infection). Cell type and time point are not known. V and J are TRBV7-9 and TRBJ2-5; D tentatively reads TRBD1 or TRBD2 (5 bases each). Sequencing used PBMCs or a T cell subset sorted from them (not recorded which). CDR3 bases: TGTGCCAGCAGCTTACTGGGGACCACTATAGAGACCCAGTACTTC. It is translated as CASSLLGTTIETQYF.